Listed below are T cell receptor beta chains from one sample, sequenced in a study of regulatory T cells in long-lasting Graves disease. TCRdb processed the multiplex PCR reads anew with MiXCR; each CDR3 protein has one entry. The sample has a few hundred thousand distinct CDR3 sequences; around 15% are singletons. Separately, the same data were catalogued under a study of T cells in Graves' hyperthyroidism and ophthalmopathy.

The sequencing here drew on peripheral blood mononuclear cells (PBMCs), taken at new diagnosis, from a patient treated with antithyroid drugs. These receptors were collected from a woman in her forties or fifties with Graves disease. Both conserved end residues are part of each CDR3. D genes are given only for firm matches. Rows give clone size only sometimes, using once, few, many, or a class for an expanded clone.

size	V	D	J	CDR3	DNA
many	TRBV10-3	TRBD2	TRBJ2-7	CAISDPLAGPPQSYEQYF	TGTGCCATCAGTGACCCACTAGCGGGACCACCCCAGTCCTACGAGCAGTACTTC
.	TRBV27	.	TRBJ2-5	CASGALAGRETQYF	TGTGCCAGCGGGGCCCTGGCGGGACGCGAGACCCAGTACTTC
many	TRBV9	.	TRBJ2-7	CASSLEGRSSYEQYF	TGTGCCAGCAGTTTAGAAGGGAGGAGCTCCTACGAGCAGTACTTC
.	TRBV19	.	TRBJ2-1	CATGGVGGPHNEQFF	TGTGCCACGGGGGGCGTAGGAGGGCCCCACAATGAGCAGTTCTTC
many	TRBV11-1	TRBD2	TRBJ2-7	CASSLGRAGASFYEQYF	TGTGCCAGCAGCTTAGGTAGGGCGGGAGCGTCTTTCTACGAGCAGTACTTC
many	TRBV7-8	.	TRBJ1-1	CASRSTGFNTEAFF	TGTGCCAGCAGATCCACTGGGTTTAACACTGAAGCTTTCTTT
many	TRBV28	TRBD1	TRBJ2-3	CASSLFTGGDTQYF	TGTGCCAGCAGTTTATTTACAGGGGGGGATACGCAGTATTTT
many	TRBV5-1	TRBD2	TRBJ2-7	CASSFAGGTYEQYF	TGCGCCAGCAGCTTCGCGGGAGGAACCTACGAGCAGTACTTC
many	TRBV10-3	TRBD2	TRBJ2-5	CAISDPGLPKLETQYF	TGTGCCATCAGTGACCCGGGACTACCTAAGTTAGAGACCCAGTACTTC
many	TRBV2	.	TRBJ1-5	CASSPRTLSNQPQHF	TGTGCCAGCAGCCCGCGGACACTATCAAATCAGCCCCAGCATTTT
many	TRBV6-2/TRBV6-3	TRBD2	TRBJ2-7	CASSERNLGAGGMYEQYF	TGTGCCAGCAGTGAACGAAACCTGGGCGCGGGAGGCATGTACGAGCAGTACTTC
.	TRBV5-6	.	TRBJ2-1	CASVGIARNEQFF	TGTGCCAGCGTCGGGATAGCGCGGAATGAGCAGTTCTTC
.	TRBV19	TRBD1	TRBJ2-1	CASSSIDRGPNNEQFF	TGTGCCAGTAGTTCTATCGACAGGGGGCCCAACAATGAGCAGTTCTTC
few	TRBV6-4	TRBD1	TRBJ1-6	CASSEGGGNSPLHF	TGTGCCAGCAGTGAAGGGGGCGGTAATTCACCCCTCCACTTT
.	TRBV10-3	TRBD1	TRBJ2-1	CAISESPGQGADEQFF	TGTGCCATCAGTGAGAGTCCAGGACAGGGGGCTGATGAGCAGTTCTTC
.	TRBV12-3/TRBV12-4	TRBD2	TRBJ2-2	CASRTSGRVTGELFF	TGTGCCAGCAGAACTAGCGGGAGGGTTACCGGGGAGCTGTTTTTT
few	TRBV20-1	.	TRBJ1-3	CSARDRRSSGNTIYF	TGCAGTGCTAGGGATAGGCGAAGTTCTGGAAACACCATATATTTT
.	TRBV7-3	.	TRBJ2-2	CASSPAPTVTGELFF	TGTGCCAGCAGCCCCGCCCCGACAGTCACCGGGGAGCTGTTTTTT
few	TRBV7-7	.	TRBJ2-5	CASSFSQGETQYF	TGTGCTAGCAGCTTCAGTCAGGGGGAGACCCAGTACTTC
many	TRBV6-1	.	TRBJ1-2	CASSYGPPGDTNYGYTF	TGTGCCAGCAGCTACGGTCCCCCGGGGGATACTAACTATGGCTACACCTTC
.	TRBV6-1	.	TRBJ1-2	CASTTNGVDNYGYTF	TGTGCCAGCACCACAAACGGGGTGGACAACTATGGCTACACCTTC
many	TRBV19	TRBD2	TRBJ2-5	CASSDQAGSALGQETQYF	TGTGCCAGTAGTGACCAAGCGGGAAGCGCCCTTGGCCAAGAGACCCAGTACTTC
many	TRBV28	TRBD2	TRBJ2-7	CASRKGSGGPIFYEQYF	TGTGCCAGCAGAAAAGGGTCGGGAGGGCCCATCTTCTACGAGCAGTACTTC
many	TRBV20-1	TRBD1	TRBJ2-4	CSAMGLRGPKNIQYF	TGCAGTGCTATGGGTTTGAGGGGGCCCAAAAACATTCAGTACTTC
.	TRBV29-1	.	TRBJ1-1	CSVDRGSFLLRTEAFF	TGCAGCGTTGATAGGGGAAGTTTTTTATTACGCACTGAAGCTTTCTTT
few	TRBV27	.	TRBJ2-7	CASSLSLTYEQYF	TGTGCCAGCAGTTTATCTCTTACTTACGAGCAGTACTTC
many	TRBV6-5	.	TRBJ1-2	CASSSGTGPSIGYTF	TGTGCCAGCAGTTCCGGCACAGGGCCCAGTATCGGCTACACCTTC
.	TRBV20-1	TRBD1	TRBJ1-5	CSARGTGQGGQPQHF	TGCAGTGCTAGAGGTACGGGACAGGGCGGTCAGCCCCAGCATTTT
many	TRBV13	TRBD1	TRBJ2-2	CASSLGQGSTGELFF	TGTGCCAGCAGCCTGGGACAGGGGAGCACCGGGGAGCTGTTTTTT
.	TRBV5-5	.	TRBJ2-2	CASSLTQGPDTGELFF	TGTGCCAGCAGCTTAACGCAGGGGCCTGACACCGGGGAGCTGTTTTTT
many	TRBV7-9	.	TRBJ2-1	CASSPKPGSNYNEQFF	TGTGCCAGCAGCCCGAAACCGGGATCCAACTACAATGAGCAGTTCTTC
many	TRBV27	TRBD1	TRBJ2-7	CASSLGTGTREQYF	TGTGCCAGCAGTTTAGGGACAGGGACAAGGGAGCAGTACTTC
.	TRBV6-6	.	TRBJ2-7	CASSYSAGSHEQYF	TGTGCCAGCAGTTACTCGGCAGGGTCGCACGAGCAGTACTTC
many	TRBV7-2	.	TRBJ2-3	CASSSQIGPDTQYF	TGTGCCAGCAGCTCTCAAATTGGCCCAGATACGCAGTATTTT
.	TRBV6-1	.	TRBJ1-5	CASSEARGGNQPQHF	TGTGCCAGCAGTGAAGCCCGAGGAGGCAATCAGCCCCAGCATTTT
many	TRBV7-9	.	TRBJ2-1	CASSLAPNEQFF	TGTGCCAGCAGCTTAGCGCCTAATGAGCAGTTCTTC
few	TRBV27	TRBD2	TRBJ2-1	CASSLKAGGYNEQFF	TGTGCCAGCAGTTTAAAAGCGGGAGGGTACAATGAGCAGTTCTTC
many	TRBV28	.	TRBJ2-3	CASSPPGRTQYF	TGTGCCAGCAGTCCTCCCGGACGGACGCAGTATTTT
few	TRBV6-1	TRBD2	TRBJ2-1	CASSEYMGLADYNEQFF	TGTGCCAGCAGTGAATATATGGGGCTAGCGGACTACAATGAGCAGTTCTTC
many	TRBV28	TRBD2	TRBJ2-7	CASSCLGLAGNYEQYF	TGTGCCAGCAGTTGCCTGGGGCTAGCGGGAAACTACGAGCAGTACTTC
many	TRBV28	TRBD1	TRBJ2-7	CASSSSSGTVYEQYF	TGTGCCAGCAGTTCTTCTTCCGGGACAGTCTACGAGCAGTACTTC
many	TRBV7-3	.	TRBJ2-1	CASSFIGSTTYNEQFF	TGTGCCAGCAGCTTTATTGGCTCTACAACCTACAATGAGCAGTTCTTC
many	TRBV29-1	.	TRBJ2-3	CSVEIAGSSTDTQYF	TGCAGCGTTGAGATAGCAGGGTCGAGCACAGATACGCAGTATTTT
.	TRBV28	.	TRBJ2-3	CASKTGAGGTDTQYF	TGTGCCAGCAAAACTGGGGCAGGGGGCACAGATACGCAGTATTTT
many	TRBV20-1	TRBD1	TRBJ2-1	CSANADRGLYEQFF	TGCAGTGCTAATGCAGACAGGGGGCTATACGAGCAGTTCTTC
.	TRBV6-1	.	TRBJ1-6	CASVGRKNSPLHF	TGTGCCAGCGTGGGGAGAAAAAATTCACCCCTCCACTTT
.	TRBV28	.	TRBJ1-2	CASTIQGSLYGYTF	TGTGCCAGCACAATACAGGGTTCCCTGTATGGCTACACCTTC
.	TRBV19	.	TRBJ2-2	CASSIVMGTGELFF	TGTGCCAGTAGTATAGTAATGGGCACCGGGGAGCTGTTTTTT
many	TRBV28	.	TRBJ2-3	CASSYTQSWPEVSTDTQYF	TGTGCCAGCAGTTATACCCAATCTTGGCCCGAAGTCAGCACAGATACGCAGTATTTT
few	TRBV4-1	.	TRBJ1-5	CASSQVPVPNQPQHF	TGCGCCAGCAGCCAAGTACCAGTCCCAAATCAGCCCCAGCATTTT
few	TRBV5-6	.	TRBJ1-5	CASSLYRQGGNQPQHF	TGTGCCAGCAGCTTGTATCGGCAGGGTGGTAATCAGCCCCAGCATTTT
many	TRBV20-1	.	TRBJ2-1	CSAHKPALRDEQFF	TGCAGTGCCCACAAGCCCGCCCTTCGCGATGAGCAGTTCTTC
many	TRBV12-3/TRBV12-4	.	TRBJ2-1	CASSLALQGRNNEQFF	TGTGCCAGCAGTTTAGCGCTCCAGGGGAGAAACAATGAGCAGTTCTTC
many	TRBV2	TRBD1	TRBJ2-1	CASKTGGSYNEQFF	TGTGCCAGCAAGACAGGGGGTTCCTACAATGAGCAGTTCTTC
.	TRBV2	.	TRBJ2-1	CASDRDRDNEQFF	TGTGCCAGCGACCGGGACCGGGACAATGAGCAGTTCTTC
many	TRBV20-1	.	TRBJ2-3	CSATAGTDTQYF	TGCAGTGCTACCGCGGGCACAGATACGCAGTATTTT
.	TRBV2	.	TRBJ2-5	CASSEVGGKETQYF	TGTGCCAGCAGTGAAGTTGGCGGGAAAGAGACCCAGTACTTC
many	TRBV6-2/TRBV6-3	TRBD2	TRBJ2-1	CASSYATEPGLVVGYEQFF	TGTGCCAGCAGTTACGCGACAGAGCCGGGACTAGTGGTAGGCTATGAGCAGTTCTTC
.	TRBV20-1	.	TRBJ2-7	CSASPYGTPYEQYF	TGCAGTGCTAGCCCGTATGGGACTCCCTACGAGCAGTACTTC
many	TRBV6-2/TRBV6-3	.	TRBJ1-1	CASNPTWGSTEAFF	TGTGCCAGCAACCCTACGTGGGGTTCCACTGAAGCTTTCTTT